This section outlines one T cell receptor (beta chain) sequence together with its context. Naive CD8 cells comprised CD45RO-negative, CCR7-positively selected cells, excluding terminally differentiated effector memory CD45RA+ cells. The data derive from a study of shared clonotypes between healthy human individuals. The CDR3 runs 13 residues. The V gene's germline CDR1 is SNHLY and CDR2 FYNNEI. V gave up 2 bases and J gave up 5 bases, with 7 bases separating them. Clones were read by immunoSEQ multiplex PCR, and TCRdb kept only the in-frame ones, dropping some. The table lists hundreds of thousands of clones, 95% of them singletons.

V usage is TRBV2 and J usage is TRBJ2-4; TRBD2 is a possible D gene (6 bases). The sample taken for sequencing was naive CD8+ T cells sorted from blood. The sequence was collected from a woman aged 30 to 39 in good health. This CDR3 reads CASSEPGENIQYF. CDR3 coding DNA: TGTGCCAGCAGTGAACCGGGGGAAAACATTCAGTACTTC.